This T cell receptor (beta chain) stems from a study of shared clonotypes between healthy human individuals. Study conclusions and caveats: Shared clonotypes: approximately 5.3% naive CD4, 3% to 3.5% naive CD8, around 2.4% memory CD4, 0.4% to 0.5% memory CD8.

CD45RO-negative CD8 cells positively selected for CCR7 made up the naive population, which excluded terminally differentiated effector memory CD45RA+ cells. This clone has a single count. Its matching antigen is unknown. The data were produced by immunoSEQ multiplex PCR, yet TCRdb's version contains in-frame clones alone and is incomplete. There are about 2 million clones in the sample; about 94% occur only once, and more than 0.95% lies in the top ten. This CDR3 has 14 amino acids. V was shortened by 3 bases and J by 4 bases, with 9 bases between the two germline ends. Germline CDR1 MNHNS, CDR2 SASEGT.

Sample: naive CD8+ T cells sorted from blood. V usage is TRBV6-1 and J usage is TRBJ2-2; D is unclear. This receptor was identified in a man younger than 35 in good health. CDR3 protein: CASSDIGVTGELFF. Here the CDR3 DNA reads TGTGCCAGCAGTGACATTGGCGTCACCGGGGAGCTGTTTTTT.